A selection of T cell receptor beta chains follows, all from one sample in a study of blood T cell repertoires in COVID-19. Using immunoSEQ multiplex PCR, the repertoire was profiled, and TCRdb retains in-frame clones only, with some absent. Among under 450,000 clones listed, roughly 87% were seen once. The sequencing sample was made of PBMCs or T cells enriched from blood (not recorded which). The receptors were gathered from a woman in her twenties or thirties who had recovered from COVID-19. The CDR3 runs from the conserved cysteine through the conserved F or W. A D gene is named only where the DNA matches it firmly. Expanded clones get a size class; other rows say once, few or many, or leave the size out.

J: TRBJ2-7; D: -; length: 15; size: -; V: TRBV11-2; CDR3: CASSLGQGGSYEQYF; DNA: TGTGCCAGCAGCTTAGGACAGGGAGGATCCTACGAGCAGTACTTC
J: TRBJ2-2; D: -; length: 13; size: -; V: TRBV3-1/TRBV3-2; CDR3: CASSQVYNGELFF; DNA: TGTGCCAGCAGCCAAGTCTATAACGGGGAGCTGTTTTTT
J: TRBJ2-7; D: TRBD2; length: 14; size: -; V: TRBV28; CDR3: CASTLSGSSYEQYF; DNA: TGTGCCAGCACCTTAAGCGGGAGTTCGTACGAGCAGTACTTC
J: TRBJ1-2; D: TRBD1; length: 15; size: -; V: TRBV2; CDR3: CASREGTVPNYGYTF; DNA: TGTGCCAGCAGGGAAGGGACAGTTCCTAACTATGGCTACACCTTC
J: TRBJ2-7; D: -; length: 12; size: once; V: TRBV15; CDR3: CATSRPNGGQYF; DNA: TGTGCCACCAGCCGACCCAATGGGGGCCAGTACTTC
J: TRBJ2-2; D: -; length: 16; size: -; V: TRBV7-8; CDR3: CASSLVVGAVTGELFF; DNA: TGTGCCAGCAGCTTAGTGGTGGGAGCGGTTACCGGGGAGCTGTTTTTT
J: TRBJ1-1; D: -; length: 16; size: -; V: TRBV4-1; CDR3: CASSQVHIRRNTEAFF; DNA: TGCGCCAGCAGCCAAGTTCACATACGGAGGAACACTGAAGCTTTCTTT
J: TRBJ2-3; D: -; length: 11; size: -; V: TRBV29-1; CDR3: CSVEPSDTQYF; DNA: TGCAGCGTTGAACCGTCAGATACGCAGTATTTT
J: TRBJ2-7; D: TRBD2; length: 17; size: few; V: TRBV28; CDR3: CASSMERETQNTYEQYF; DNA: TGTGCCAGCAGTATGGAGCGGGAGACCCAAAACACCTACGAGCAGTACTTC
J: TRBJ2-7; D: TRBD1; length: 14; size: -; V: TRBV3-1/TRBV3-2; CDR3: CASSHRQGAYEQYF; DNA: TGTGCCAGCAGCCATAGACAGGGGGCCTACGAGCAGTACTTC
J: TRBJ1-6; D: -; length: 16; size: -; V: TRBV10-3; CDR3: CAISDSTGYYNSPLHF; DNA: TGTGCCATCAGTGATTCCACAGGGTACTATAATTCACCCCTCCACTTT
J: TRBJ2-3; D: TRBD2; length: 15; size: -; V: TRBV3-1/TRBV3-2; CDR3: CASSQGVSGEDTQYF; DNA: TGTGCCAGCAGCCAAGGTGTTAGCGGGGAGGATACGCAGTATTTT
J: TRBJ1-5; D: -; length: 17; size: -; V: TRBV10-3; CDR3: CAISESFGRGTNQPQHF; DNA: TGTGCCATCAGTGAGTCCTTCGGCAGGGGTACCAATCAGCCCCAGCATTTT
J: TRBJ2-3; D: TRBD2; length: 15; size: -; V: TRBV11-2; CDR3: CASSFTSGSSDTQYF; DNA: TGTGCCAGCAGCTTTACTAGCGGGAGTTCAGATACGCAGTATTTT
J: TRBJ1-2; D: -; length: 12; size: -; V: TRBV20-1; CDR3: CSASPGNYGYTF; DNA: TGCAGTGCTAGTCCGGGAAACTATGGCTACACCTTC
J: TRBJ1-1; D: TRBD1; length: 16; size: -; V: TRBV18; CDR3: CASSPTGQSMNTEAFF; DNA: TGTGCCAGCTCACCAACGGGACAGTCGATGAACACTGAAGCTTTCTTT